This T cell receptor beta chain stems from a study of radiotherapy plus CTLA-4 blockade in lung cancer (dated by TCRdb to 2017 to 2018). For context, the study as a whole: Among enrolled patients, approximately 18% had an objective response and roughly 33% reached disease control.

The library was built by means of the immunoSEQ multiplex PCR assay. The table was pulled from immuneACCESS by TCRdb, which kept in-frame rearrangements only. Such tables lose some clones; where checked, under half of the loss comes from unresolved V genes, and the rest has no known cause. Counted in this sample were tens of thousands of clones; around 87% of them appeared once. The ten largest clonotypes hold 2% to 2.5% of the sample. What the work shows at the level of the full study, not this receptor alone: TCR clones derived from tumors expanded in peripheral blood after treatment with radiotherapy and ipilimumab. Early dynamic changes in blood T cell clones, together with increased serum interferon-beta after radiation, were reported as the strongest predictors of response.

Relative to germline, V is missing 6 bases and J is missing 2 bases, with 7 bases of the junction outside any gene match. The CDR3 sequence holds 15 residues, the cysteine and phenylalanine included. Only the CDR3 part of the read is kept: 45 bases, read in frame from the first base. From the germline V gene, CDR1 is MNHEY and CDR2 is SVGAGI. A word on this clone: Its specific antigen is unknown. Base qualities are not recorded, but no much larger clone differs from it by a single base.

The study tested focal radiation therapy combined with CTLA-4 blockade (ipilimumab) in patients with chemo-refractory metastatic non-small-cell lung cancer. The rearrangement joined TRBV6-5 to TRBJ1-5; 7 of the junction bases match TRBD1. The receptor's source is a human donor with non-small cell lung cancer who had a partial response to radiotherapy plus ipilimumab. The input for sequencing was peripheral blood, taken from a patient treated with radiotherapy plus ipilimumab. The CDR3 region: CASRRDRVGNQPQHF. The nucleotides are TGTGCCAGCAGACGCGACAGGGTGGGCAATCAGCCCCAGCATTTT.